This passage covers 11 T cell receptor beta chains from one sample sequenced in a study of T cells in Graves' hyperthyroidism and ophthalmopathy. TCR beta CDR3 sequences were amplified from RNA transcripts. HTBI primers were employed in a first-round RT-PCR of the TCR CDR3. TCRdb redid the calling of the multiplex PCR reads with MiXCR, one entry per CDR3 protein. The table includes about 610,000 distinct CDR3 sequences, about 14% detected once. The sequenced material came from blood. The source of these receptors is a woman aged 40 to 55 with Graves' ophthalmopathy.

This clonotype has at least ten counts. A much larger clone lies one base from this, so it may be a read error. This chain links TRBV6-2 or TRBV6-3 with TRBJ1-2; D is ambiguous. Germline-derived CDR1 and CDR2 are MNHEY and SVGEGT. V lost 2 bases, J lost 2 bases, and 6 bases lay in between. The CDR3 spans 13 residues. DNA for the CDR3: TGTGCCAGCAGTTACGAGAGAAACTATGGCTACACCTTC. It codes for CASSYERNYGYTF.

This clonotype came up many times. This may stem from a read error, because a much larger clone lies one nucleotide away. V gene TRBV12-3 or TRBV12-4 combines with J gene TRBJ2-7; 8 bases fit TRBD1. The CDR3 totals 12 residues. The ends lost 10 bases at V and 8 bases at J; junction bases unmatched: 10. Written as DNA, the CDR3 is TGTGCCACTAAGACAGGGGTGGGCAAGCAGTACTTC. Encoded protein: CATKTGVGKQYF.

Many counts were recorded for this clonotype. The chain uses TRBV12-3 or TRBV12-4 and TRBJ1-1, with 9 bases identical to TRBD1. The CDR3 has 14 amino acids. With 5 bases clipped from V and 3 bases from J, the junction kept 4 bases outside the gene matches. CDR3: CASSPDRGHTEAFF. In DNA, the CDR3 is TGTGCCAGCAGTCCGGACAGGGGCCACACTGAAGCTTTCTTT.

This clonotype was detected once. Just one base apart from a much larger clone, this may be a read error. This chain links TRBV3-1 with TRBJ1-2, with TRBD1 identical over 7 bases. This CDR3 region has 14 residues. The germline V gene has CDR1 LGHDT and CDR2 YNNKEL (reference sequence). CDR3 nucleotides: TGTGCCAACAGCCGGACAGGACCTAACTATGGCTACACCTTC. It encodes CANSRTGPNYGYTF. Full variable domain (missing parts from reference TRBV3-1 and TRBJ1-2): DTAVSQTPKYLVTQMGNDKSIKCEQNLGHDTMYWYKQDSKKFLKIMFSYNNKELIINETVPNRFSPKSPDKAHLNLHINSLELGDSAVYFCANSRTGPNYGYTFGSGTRLTVV.

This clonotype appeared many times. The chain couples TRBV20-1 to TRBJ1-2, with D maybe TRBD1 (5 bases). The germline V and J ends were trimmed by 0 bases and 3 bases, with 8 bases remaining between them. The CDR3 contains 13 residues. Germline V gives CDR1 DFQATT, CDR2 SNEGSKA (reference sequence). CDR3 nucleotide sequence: TGCAGTGCTAGAGAACAGGAGGACTATGGCTACACCTTC. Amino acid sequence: CSAREQEDYGYTF.

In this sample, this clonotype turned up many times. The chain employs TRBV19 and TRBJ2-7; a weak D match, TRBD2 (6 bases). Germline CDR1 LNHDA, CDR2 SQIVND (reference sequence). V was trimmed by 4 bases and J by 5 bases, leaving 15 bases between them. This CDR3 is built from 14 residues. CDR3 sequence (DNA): TGTGCCAGTAGTAAGTCTGGGGGAGGAGACGAGCAGTACTTC. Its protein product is CASSKSGGGDEQYF.

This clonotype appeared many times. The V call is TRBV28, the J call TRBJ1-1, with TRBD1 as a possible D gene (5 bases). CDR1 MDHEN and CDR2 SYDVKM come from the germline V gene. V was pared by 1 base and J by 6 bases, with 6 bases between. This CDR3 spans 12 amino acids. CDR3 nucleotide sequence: TGTGCCAGCAGTTTATCGGGGGCTGAAGCTTTCTTT. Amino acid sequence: CASSLSGAEAFF. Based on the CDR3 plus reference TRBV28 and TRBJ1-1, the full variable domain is DVKVTQSSRYLVKRTGEKVFLECVQDMDHENMFWYRQDPGLGLRLIYFSYDVKMKEKGDIPEGYSVSREKKERFSLILESASTNQTSMYLCASSLSGAEAFFGQGTRLTVV.

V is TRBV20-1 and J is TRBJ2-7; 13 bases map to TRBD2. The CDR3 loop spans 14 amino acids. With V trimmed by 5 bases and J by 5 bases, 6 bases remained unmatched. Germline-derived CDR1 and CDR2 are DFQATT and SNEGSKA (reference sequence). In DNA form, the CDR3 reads TGCAGTGCTGAAACCGGACTAGCGGGAGACGAGCAGTACTTC. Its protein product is CSAETGLAGDEQYF.

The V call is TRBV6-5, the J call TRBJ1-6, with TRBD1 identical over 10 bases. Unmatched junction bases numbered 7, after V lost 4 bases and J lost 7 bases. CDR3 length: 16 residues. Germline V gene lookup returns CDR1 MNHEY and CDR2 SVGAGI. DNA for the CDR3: TGTGCCAGCAGTTTAGTCTGGACAGGGGGGAATTCACCCCTCCACTTT. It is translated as CASSLVWTGGNSPLHF.

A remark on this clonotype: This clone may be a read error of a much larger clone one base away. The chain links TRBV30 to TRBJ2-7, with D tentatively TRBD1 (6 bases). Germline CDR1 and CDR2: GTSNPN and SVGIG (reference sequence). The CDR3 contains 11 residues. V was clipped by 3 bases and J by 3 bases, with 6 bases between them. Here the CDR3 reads CAWRDSYEQYF. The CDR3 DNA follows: TGTGCCTGGAGGGACAGCTACGAGCAGTACTTC. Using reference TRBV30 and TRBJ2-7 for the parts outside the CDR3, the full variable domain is SQTIHQWPATLVQPVGSPLSLECTVEGTSNPNLYWYRQAAGRGLQLLFYSVGIGQISSEVPQNLSASRPQDRQFILSSKKLLLSDSGFYLCAWRDSYEQYFGPGTRLTVT.

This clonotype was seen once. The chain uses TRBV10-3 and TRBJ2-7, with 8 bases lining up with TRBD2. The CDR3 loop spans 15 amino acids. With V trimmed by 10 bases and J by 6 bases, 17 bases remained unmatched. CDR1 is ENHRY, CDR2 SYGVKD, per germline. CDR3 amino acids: CATLPGGGTGSEQYF. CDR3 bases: TGTGCCACCTTGCCGGGAGGGGGTACAGGGAGCGAGCAGTACTTC.